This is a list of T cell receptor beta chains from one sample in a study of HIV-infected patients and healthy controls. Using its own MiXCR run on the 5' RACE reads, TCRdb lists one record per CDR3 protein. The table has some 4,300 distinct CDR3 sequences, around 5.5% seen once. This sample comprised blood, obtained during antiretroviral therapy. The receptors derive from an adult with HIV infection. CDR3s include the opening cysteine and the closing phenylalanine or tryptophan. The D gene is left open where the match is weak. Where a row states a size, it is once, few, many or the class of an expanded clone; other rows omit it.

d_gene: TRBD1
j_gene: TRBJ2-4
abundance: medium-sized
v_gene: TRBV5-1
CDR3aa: CASSSTGTALAKNIQYF
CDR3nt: TGCGCCAGCAGTTCCACTGGGACAGCGCTAGCCAAAAACATTCAGTACTTC

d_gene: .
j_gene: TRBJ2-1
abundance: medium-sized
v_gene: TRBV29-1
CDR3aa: CSAGRNEQFF
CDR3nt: TGCAGCGCAGGAAGAAATGAGCAGTTCTTC

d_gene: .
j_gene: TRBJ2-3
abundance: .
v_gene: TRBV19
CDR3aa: CASSIPSAGTQYF
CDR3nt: TGTGCCAGTAGTATCCCATCTGCGGGGACGCAGTATTTT

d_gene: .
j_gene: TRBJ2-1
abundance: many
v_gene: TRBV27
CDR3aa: CASSLGNEQFF
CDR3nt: TGTGCCAGCAGTTTAGGTAATGAGCAGTTCTTC

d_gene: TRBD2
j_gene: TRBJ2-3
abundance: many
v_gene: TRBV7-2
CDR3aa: CASSLVRSGGATDTQYF
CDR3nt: TGTGCCAGCAGCTTAGTTCGTAGCGGGGGGGCCACAGATACGCAGTATTTT

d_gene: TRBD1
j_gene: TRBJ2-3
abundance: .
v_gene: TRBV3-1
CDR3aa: CASSPQGARTDTQYF
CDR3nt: TGTGCCAGCAGCCCACAGGGGGCGAGGACAGATACGCAGTATTTT

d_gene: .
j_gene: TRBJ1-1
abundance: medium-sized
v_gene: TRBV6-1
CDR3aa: CASSERPAGWAEAFF
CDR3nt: TGTGCCAGCAGTGAAAGGCCAGCTGGGTGGGCTGAAGCTTTCTTT

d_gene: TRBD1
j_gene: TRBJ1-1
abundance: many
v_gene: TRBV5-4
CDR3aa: CASSWGQGMNTEAFF
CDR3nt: TGTGCCAGCAGCTGGGGACAGGGTATGAACACTGAAGCTTTCTTT

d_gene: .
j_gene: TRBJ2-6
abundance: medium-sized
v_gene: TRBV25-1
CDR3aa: CASRKGTESSGANVLTF
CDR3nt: TGTGCCAGCAGAAAAGGGACGGAGAGCTCTGGGGCCAACGTCCTGACTTTC

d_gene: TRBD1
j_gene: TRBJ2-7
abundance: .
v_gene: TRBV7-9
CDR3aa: CASSLGTGVHEQYF
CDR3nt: TGTGCCAGCAGCTTAGGAACAGGGGTCCACGAGCAGTACTTC